This entry lists 27 T cell receptor beta chains sequenced from one sample in a study of shared clonotypes between healthy human individuals. The naive CD8 fraction comprised CD45RO-negative cells positively selected for CCR7 and excluded terminally differentiated effector memory CD45RA+ cells. Method: immunoSEQ multiplex PCR; TCRdb's copy keeps in-frame clones and lacks some. The sample lists about 610,000 clones, 96% occurring once. The specimen sequenced was naive CD8+ T cells sorted from blood. The source is a woman under 40 in good health.

The V and J genes are TRBV5-6 and TRBJ2-7, with 8 bases identical to TRBD1. The junction had 7 bases not matched to a gene; V was cut back by 4 bases and J by 4 bases. Germline-derived CDR1 and CDR2 are SGHDT and YYEEEE. The CDR3 runs 14 residues. For the CDR3, the DNA is TGTGCCAGCAGCACTGGACAGGGAAATTACGAGCAGTACTTC. It specifies CASSTGQGNYEQYF.

The gene calls are TRBV10-1 and TRBJ2-2; possible D gene TRBD1, 5 bases. V was pared by 0 bases and J by 8 bases, with 10 bases between. The germline V gene encodes CDR1 WNHNN and CDR2 SYGVQD (reference sequence). The CDR3 extends over 14 amino acids. This chain's CDR3 is CASSESGAPGELFF. The CDR3 DNA follows: TGCGCCAGCAGTGAGTCAGGGGCCCCGGGGGAGCTGTTTTTT.

The chain joins TRBV6-1 to TRBJ2-1; D is undetermined. The CDR3 length is 15 residues. With 2 bases removed from V and 7 bases from J, the gap between germline ends came to 15 bases. Per the germline V gene, CDR1 is MNHNS and CDR2 is SASEGT. Here the CDR3 DNA reads TGTGCCAGCAGTGAATGGGAACTCGGTGTTAATGAGCAGTTCTTC. Its protein is CASSEWELGVNEQFF.

The J gene is TRBJ2-5, the V gene TRBV29-1, with TRBD1 identical over 8 bases. The J call may be mistaken, given a closer DNA end match to TRBJ2-7. The germline gives CDR1 SQVTM, CDR2 ANQGSEA. The CDR3 runs to 13 residues. DNA for the CDR3: TGCAGCGTATATCAGGGGGCCTCGGGCGAGCAGTACTTC. Translation: CSVYQGASGEQYF.

The rearrangement joins TRBV28 to TRBJ2-1; 10 bases map to TRBD2. The CDR3 length is 17 residues. CDR1 and CDR2 from the germline V gene are MDHEN and SYDVKM. V lost 4 bases to trimming and J lost 5 bases; unmatched junction nucleotides: 11. The CDR3 DNA sequence: TGTGCCAGCAGTTCTCTAGCGGGAGAGGGAAAGAACAATGAGCAGTTCTTC. This gives the protein CASSSLAGEGKNNEQFF.

The chain uses TRBV5-1 and TRBJ2-7; the D is unclear. This CDR3 region has 13 residues. Germline CDR1 reads SGHRS; CDR2 reads YFSETQ. V lost 2 bases and J lost 1, with 7 bases in between. CDR3 residues: CASSFSRSYEQYF. DNA for the CDR3: TGCGCCAGCAGCTTTTCGCGGTCCTACGAGCAGTACTTC.

J is TRBJ2-7 and V is TRBV7-9; 9 nucleotides align to TRBD2. The CDR3 runs 15 residues. Germline V gene data show CDR1 as SEHNR and CDR2 as FQNEAQ (reference sequence). With 5 bases clipped from V and 0 bases from J, the junction kept 5 bases outside the gene matches. Here the CDR3 reads CASSRSGRSSYEQYF. The CDR3 nucleotides are TGTGCCAGCAGCCGTAGCGGGAGATCCTCCTACGAGCAGTACTTC.

The CDR3 spells CASSAAGYNYEQYF. The CDR3 DNA follows: TGCGCCAGCAGCGCGGCGGGTTACAACTACGAGCAGTACTTC. This sequence joins TRBV5-1 and TRBJ2-7; TRBD2 is a possible D gene (5 bases). Germline V gene data show CDR1 as SGHRS and CDR2 as YFSETQ. V shed 4 bases and J shed 3 bases, with 14 bases lying between them. The CDR3 contains 14 residues.

V and J are TRBV28 and TRBJ2-3, with D perhaps matching TRBD2 (5 bases). Trimming removed 6 bases at V and 6 bases at J, with 16 bases between. The CDR3 is 14 residues long. Per germline, CDR1 MDHEN and CDR2 SYDVKM. CDR3 DNA: TGTGCCAGCAGCCACCGGGAAAGGAGGGATACGCAGTATTTT. It yields the protein CASSHRERRDTQYF. The full variable domain, rest sourced from reference TRBV28 and TRBJ2-3, is DVKVTQSSRYLVKRTGEKVFLECVQDMDHENMFWYRQDPGLGLRLIYFSYDVKMKEKGDIPEGYSVSREKKERFSLILESASTNQTSMYLCASSHRERRDTQYFGPGTRLTVL.

The rearrangement joins TRBV29-1 to TRBJ1-2; D might be TRBD1 (5 bases). Trimming cost V 0 bases and J 8 bases, with 10 bases left between them. CDR1 SQVTM and CDR2 ANQGSEA come from the germline V gene. This CDR3 spans 12 amino acids. The CDR3 DNA sequence: TGCAGCGTTGAAGATCAGGGTCGGGGCTACACCTTC. Translated: CSVEDQGRGYTF.

The rearrangement uses TRBV19 and TRBJ1-2, with unresolved D. Germline V CDR1 and CDR2: LNHDA, SQIVND (reference sequence). The CDR3 contains 15 residues. Trimming took off 5 bases at V and 13 bases at J, with 26 bases between the two ends. The CDR3 here is CASSPDVSGRRRVTF. The CDR3 coding sequence is TGTGCCAGTAGTCCAGATGTTTCCGGCAGGCGGAGGGTCACCTTC.

The J gene is TRBJ2-3, the V gene TRBV2; D gene ambiguous. From germline, CDR1 is SNHLY and CDR2 FYNNEI. Trimming shortened V by 10 bases and J by 1 base, and 18 bases separated the two germline ends. CDR3 length: 15 amino acids. The CDR3 nucleotides are TGTGCCATCCAAAGGATTGGAGAGGGCACAGATACGCAGTATTTT. Protein product: CAIQRIGEGTDTQYF.

The chain has TRBV28 and TRBJ1-2, with D possibly being TRBD1 (6 bases). CDR3 size: 15 residues. Trimming left V 5 bases short and J 8 bases short, with 21 bases between. Looked up from germline, CDR1 is MDHEN and CDR2 is SYDVKM. CDR3 in DNA: TGTGCCAGCAGTCCCCCTCCGGGACACCTCACCGGCTACACCTTC. This gives the protein CASSPPPGHLTGYTF.

The J gene is TRBJ2-7, the V gene TRBV7-9; TRBD1 might be the D (5 bases). The CDR3 is 14 amino acids. Deletions cut 4 bases from V and 6 bases from J, with 16 bases between. Germline CDR1 SEHNR, CDR2 FQNEAQ (reference sequence). This chain's CDR3 is CASSSPLGLGEQYF. As DNA, the CDR3 is TGTGCCAGCAGCTCCCCTCTGGGGCTTGGCGAGCAGTACTTC.

This rearrangement joins TRBV5-4 to TRBJ2-1; tentative D call: TRBD1 (5 bases). CDR1 SGHNT and CDR2 YYREEE come from the germline V gene (reference sequence). The CDR3 covers 13 residues. V dropped 4 bases and J dropped 3 bases, with 8 bases sitting between them. CDR3 protein: CASSADSYNEQFF. CDR3 in DNA: TGTGCCAGCAGCGCCGACAGCTACAATGAGCAGTTCTTC.

This sequence joins TRBV11-2 and TRBJ2-6; TRBD1 is a possible D gene (5 bases). The CDR3 has 15 amino acids. Germline V gives CDR1 SGHAT, CDR2 FQNNGV. V lost 2 bases and J 4 bases, leaving 9 bases between the germline ends. CDR3 in amino acids: CASSLQGGGANVLTF. The CDR3, as DNA: TGTGCCAGCAGCTTACAGGGTGGAGGGGCCAACGTCCTGACTTTC.

This clone was found once. The rearrangement uses TRBV7-7 and TRBJ2-3; D is undetermined. The CDR3 is 15 residues long. Germline assignment: CDR1 SSHAT and CDR2 FNYEAQ (reference sequence). Trimming stripped 1 base from V and 0 bases from J, with 8 bases between. CDR3 nucleotide sequence: TGTGCCAGCAGCTTAGGTCCCGGGAGCACAGATACGCAGTATTTT. This sequence encodes CASSLGPGSTDTQYF. Full variable domain (remainder filled in from reference TRBV7-7 and TRBJ2-3): GAGVSQSPRYKVTKRGQDVTLRCDPISSHATLYWYQQALGQGPEFLTYFNYEAQPDKSGLPSDRFSAERPEGSISTLTIQRTEQRDSAMYRCASSLGPGSTDTQYFGPGTRLTVL.

This chain uses TRBV7-9 with TRBJ2-3, with D possibly called TRBD1 or TRBD2 (6 bases each). CDR3 length: 18 residues. The V gene's germline CDR1 is SEHNR and CDR2 FQNEAQ (reference sequence). Trimming cost V 4 bases and J 0 bases, with 20 bases left between them. CDR3 sequence: CASSSLGGGTSSTDTQYF. CDR3 DNA sequence: TGTGCCAGCAGCTCCCTGGGGGGCGGCACATCTAGCACAGATACGCAGTATTTT. Combining the CDR3 with reference TRBV7-9 and TRBJ2-3 gives the whole variable domain DTGVSQNPRHKITKRGQNVTFRCDPISEHNRLYWYRQTLGQGPEFLTYFQNEAQLEKSRLLSDRFSAERPKGSFSTLEIQRTEQGDSAMYLCASSSLGGGTSSTDTQYFGPGTRLTVL.

CDR3 bases: TGTGCCAGCAGCAATAGGGACAGGGGCTACGAGCAGTACTTC. Its protein product is CASSNRDRGYEQYF. The V gene is TRBV6-1, the J gene TRBJ2-7; TRBD1 agrees at 10 bases. After removal of 6 bases from V and 3 bases from J, the junction contained 5 bases not matched to a gene. Germline values: CDR1 MNHNS, CDR2 SASEGT. The CDR3 length is 14 residues.

The chain recombines TRBV27 with TRBJ1-1; D not certain. CDR1 and CDR2 (germline): MNHEY, SMNVEV (reference sequence). V lost 5 bases and J lost 5, with 21 bases in between. CDR3 length equals 16 residues. CDR3 DNA sequence: TGTGCCAGCAGTCCCCCCGGTAGGGCAGGTTGGACTGAAGCTTTCTTT. As protein: CASSPPGRAGWTEAFF.

The chain links TRBV19 to TRBJ2-2, with TRBD2 identical over 7 bases. The germline V gene has CDR1 LNHDA and CDR2 SQIVND (reference sequence). V shed 10 bases, J shed 5 bases, and the junction held 10 bases outside the gene matches. This CDR3 has 14 amino acids. The CDR3 DNA follows: TGTGCCACCCTCGGCGGGAGTGGTACCGGGGAGCTGTTTTTT. Translated: CATLGGSGTGELFF. The whole variable domain, remainder taken from reference TRBV19 and TRBJ2-2, is DGGITQSPKYLFRKEGQNVTLSCEQNLNHDAMYWYRQDPGQGLRLIYYSQIVNDFQKGDIAEGYSVSREKKESFPLTVTSAQKNPTAFYLCATLGGSGTGELFFGEGSRLTVL.

This clone was recorded a few times. V and J are TRBV1 and TRBJ1-5. TRBV1 is marked as a pseudogene. CDR3 size: 15 residues. The CDR3 bases are TGCACCAGCAGCTACTCCTTGGACCGAAATCAGCCCCAGCATTTT. It codes for CTSSYSLDRNQPQHF.

In this sample, this clone turned up once. J is TRBJ2-1 and V is TRBV5-4, with D maybe TRBD2 (6 bases). From germline, CDR1 is SGHNT and CDR2 YYREEE (reference sequence). V dropped 9 bases and J dropped 5 bases, with 15 bases sitting between them. This CDR3 contains 13 residues. In nucleotides, the CDR3 is TGTGCCACCCGACTAGTCCCCCACAATGAGCAGTTCTTC. Protein sequence: CATRLVPHNEQFF. Full variable domain (rest looked up from reference TRBV5-4 and TRBJ2-1): ETGVTQSPTHLIKTRGQQVTLRCSSQSGHNTVSWYQQALGQGPQFIFQYYREEENGRGNFPPRFSGLQFPNYSSELNVNALELDDSALYLCATRLVPHNEQFFGPGTRLTVL.

The rearrangement joins TRBV19 to TRBJ1-1; D is undetermined. Germline-derived CDR1 and CDR2 are LNHDA and SQIVND (reference sequence). The V end lost 4 bases, the J end lost 9 bases, and 15 bases lay between the germline ends. The CDR3 length is 13 residues. The CDR3 is CASSTDNPSKAFF. For the CDR3, the DNA is TGTGCCAGTAGTACCGACAATCCTAGCAAAGCTTTCTTT.

V usage is TRBV2 and J usage is TRBJ2-7; a possible D gene is TRBD2 (6 bases). The CDR3 is 13 residues long. Trimming shortened V by 5 bases and J by 4 bases, and 12 bases separated the two germline ends. CDR1 and CDR2 (germline): SNHLY, FYNNEI. The CDR3 protein is CASSNPGRYEQYF. CDR3 DNA: TGTGCCAGCAGTAATCCGGGGAGGTACGAGCAGTACTTC.

This clone was detected once. The chain employs TRBV27 and TRBJ2-2, with D unresolved. Trimming cost V 6 bases and J 6 bases, with 8 bases left between them. The CDR3 runs to 12 residues. Germline-derived CDR1 and CDR2 are MNHEY and SMNVEV (reference sequence). The CDR3 sequence is CASSPWAGELFF. The DNA for the CDR3 is TGTGCCAGCAGCCCCTGGGCCGGGGAGCTGTTTTTT.

The V and J genes are TRBV7-2 and TRBJ1-2; D ambiguous. Germline V CDR1 and CDR2: SGHTA, FQGNSA. Trimming stripped 1 base from V and 2 bases from J, with 8 bases between. The length of the CDR3 is 14 residues. This CDR3 is CASSLEAANYGYTF. The CDR3 DNA is TGTGCCAGCAGCTTAGAAGCGGCGAACTATGGCTACACCTTC. Full variable domain (missing parts from reference TRBV7-2 and TRBJ1-2): GAGVSQSPSNKVTEKGKDVELRCDPISGHTALYWYRQSLGQGLEFLIYFQGNSAPDKSGLPSDRFSAERTGGSVSTLTIQRTQQEDSAVYLCASSLEAANYGYTFGSGTRLTVV.